Below, 24 T cell receptor beta chains from the same sample are listed, as sequenced in a study of neurological immune-mediated disorders. TCRdb passed the 5' RACE reads through MiXCR, listing each CDR3 protein once. The data contain under 50,000 distinct CDR3 sequences, 13% of them singletons. As to time point: longitudinal time-point 2. The specimen sequenced was PBMCs. Source of these receptors: a male donor with HTLV-1-associated myelopathy (HAM/TSP).

The count of this clonotype is one. The chain carries TRBV19 and TRBJ1-1; D may be TRBD1 (5 bases). CDR1 and CDR2 (germline): LNHDA, SQIVND (reference sequence). The CDR3 consists of 12 residues. The ends were cut back, 7 bases at V and 1 base at J, with 7 bases in the middle. As DNA, the CDR3 is TGTGCCAGTACCGACAGGAACACTGAAGCTTTCTTT. It codes for CASTDRNTEAFF.

This clonotype was counted ten times or more. The chain is built from TRBV10-3 and TRBJ2-5; 9 bases agree with TRBD1. The CDR3 is made up of 16 amino acids. Germline CDR1 is ENHRY and CDR2 is SYGVKD. V trimming: 4 bases; J trimming: 2 bases; junction bases outside the gene matches: 8. The CDR3, as DNA: TGTGCCATCAGTGGGGACAGGGAGTGGGGGCAAGAGACCCAGTACTTC. Encoded protein: CAISGDREWGQETQYF.

V is TRBV18 and J is TRBJ2-1; unclear D gene. The CDR3 sequence is 11 residues long. The V gene's germline CDR1 is KGHSH and CDR2 LQKENI. V lost 3 bases, J lost 13 bases, and 10 bases lay in between. CDR3 sequence (DNA): TGTGCCAGCTCACCGTTAATTGATCAGTTCTTC. It specifies CASSPLIDQFF.

This clonotype was detected a few times. The chain uses TRBV7-9 and TRBJ2-5; D might be TRBD2 (5 bases). Germline V CDR1 and CDR2: SEHNR, FQNEAQ (reference sequence). CDR3 length: 16 residues. Trimming shortened V by 2 bases and J by 5 bases, and 18 bases separated the two germline ends. The CDR3 is CASSLFRQLVDETQYF. CDR3 nucleotides: TGTGCCAGCAGCTTATTTCGTCAACTAGTTGACGAGACCCAGTACTTC.

This rearrangement joins TRBV7-6 to TRBJ2-3, with 11 positions matching TRBD2. V lost 5 bases, J lost 2 bases, and 9 bases stayed unmatched. The CDR3 sequence is 17 residues long. CDR1 is SGHVS, CDR2 FNYEAQ, per germline. In DNA, the CDR3 is TGTGCCAGCAGCCCACGACTAGCGGGGACCAACACAGATACGCAGTATTTT. Translation: CASSPRLAGTNTDTQYF.

This clonotype was detected ten times or more. The J gene is TRBJ2-1, the V gene TRBV7-3; possibly TRBD1 for D (5 bases). The germline gives CDR1 SGHTA, CDR2 FQGTGA. CDR3 size: 13 residues. Trimming stripped 5 bases from V and 9 bases from J, with 14 bases between. In nucleotides, the CDR3 is TGTGCCAGCAGCGTGACTCCCCAGGGTGAGCAGTTCTTC. This codes for CASSVTPQGEQFF.

This clonotype was detected ten times or more. V usage is TRBV6-5 and J usage is TRBJ2-7, with TRBD1 as a possible D gene (5 bases). CDR1 is MNHEY and CDR2 is SVGAGI in the germline V gene. Trimming shortened V by 0 bases and J by 7 bases, and 13 bases separated the two germline ends. The CDR3 extends over 14 amino acids. CDR3 residues: CASSYSAGFREQYF. The CDR3 bases are TGTGCCAGCAGTTACTCGGCAGGGTTCAGAGAGCAGTACTTC.

This clonotype was counted many times. This chain joins TRBV3-1 and TRBJ2-3, with D unclear. The germline V gene has CDR1 LGHDT and CDR2 YNNKEL (reference sequence). The germline V and J ends were trimmed by 0 bases and 2 bases, with 12 bases remaining between them. CDR3 length: 16 residues. The CDR3 loop reads CASSQDRISNTDTQYF. In nucleotides, the CDR3 is TGTGCCAGCAGCCAAGATCGGATTAGCAACACAGATACGCAGTATTTT.

This clonotype was counted ten times or more. V and J are TRBV28 and TRBJ1-4; 7 bases fit TRBD1. V trimming: 6 bases; J trimming: 3 bases; junction bases outside the gene matches: 13. This CDR3 spans 17 amino acids. The germline CDR1 and CDR2 sequences are MDHEN and SYDVKM. The CDR3, as DNA: TGTGCCAGCAGCCCCACAGGGGTCGTAGGAGCTAATGAAAAACTGTTTTTT. Its translation is CASSPTGVVGANEKLFF.

A note on this clonotype: This may be a read error, as it is one base from a much larger clone. The genes are TRBV20-1 and TRBJ2-7; D is possibly TRBD1 (6 bases). This CDR3 has 14 residues. The V gene's germline CDR1 is DFQATT and CDR2 SNEGSKA (reference sequence). The CDR3 spells CSALHRDNSYDQYF. In DNA form, the CDR3 reads TGCAGTGCTCTACACCGGGACAACTCCTACGACCAGTACTTC.

This clonotype was detected ten times or more. The chain recombines TRBV5-1 with TRBJ1-1; no clear D gene. The CDR3 loop spans 14 amino acids. The V end lost 5 bases, the J end lost 0 bases, and 11 bases lay between the germline ends. Germline lookup yields CDR1 SGHRS and CDR2 YFSETQ. CDR3 amino acids: CASRGSGLNTEAFF. In DNA, the CDR3 is TGCGCCAGCAGGGGTTCGGGTTTGAACACTGAAGCTTTCTTT.

This clonotype was recorded many times. The chain joins TRBV5-6 to TRBJ1-5; a weak D match, TRBD1 (6 bases). The CDR3 extends over 15 amino acids. Germline loops: CDR1 SGHDT, CDR2 YYEEEE. V lost 0 bases to trimming and J lost 1 base, with 8 bases between them. Here the CDR3 DNA reads TGTGCCAGCAGCTTGGGGGGGCGAAGCAATCAGCCCCAGCATTTT. Its protein product is CASSLGGRSNQPQHF.

This clonotype occurred many times. The chain has TRBV4-1 and TRBJ1-2; D gene unclear. Per germline, CDR1 MGHRA and CDR2 YSYEKL. Trimming removed 3 bases at V and 4 bases at J, with 3 bases between. The CDR3 loop spans 11 amino acids. In DNA form, the CDR3 reads TGCGCCAGCAGCCACAGCTATGGCTACACCTTC. Its translation is CASSHSYGYTF.

In its sample, this clonotype was seen many times. The chain carries TRBV5-6 and TRBJ2-5; D gene ambiguous. Deletions cut 1 base from V and 5 bases from J, with 9 bases between. CDR1 and CDR2 from the germline V gene are SGHDT and YYEEEE. The CDR3 consists of 13 residues. DNA of the CDR3: TGTGCCAGCAGCTTGATATCGCGGGAGACCCAGTACTTC. As protein: CASSLISRETQYF.

There are many counts of this clonotype. The rearrangement uses TRBV5-1 and TRBJ2-1, with D uncertain. With 4 bases removed from V and 5 bases from J, the gap between germline ends came to 4 bases. The V gene's germline CDR1 is SGHRS and CDR2 YFSETQ. The CDR3 consists of 11 residues. The CDR3 DNA reads TGCGCCAGCAGCGAGCACAATGAGCAGTTCTTC. Translating gives CASSEHNEQFF.

Many counts were recorded for this clonotype. The V and J genes are TRBV5-6 and TRBJ1-4; D gene unclear. Trimming cost V 4 bases and J 8 bases, with 12 bases left between them. This CDR3 is built from 13 residues. Germline V gives CDR1 SGHDT, CDR2 YYEEEE. CDR3 sequence: CASSMWTAEKLFF. For the CDR3, the DNA is TGTGCCAGCAGCATGTGGACGGCGGAAAAACTGTTTTTT.

Many counts were recorded for this clonotype. V is TRBV6-5 and J is TRBJ2-7, with TRBD1 matching over 8 bases. The CDR3 sequence is 15 residues long. Per the germline V gene, CDR1 is MNHEY and CDR2 is SVGAGI. With V trimmed by 7 bases and J by 2 bases, 10 bases remained unmatched. The CDR3 protein is CASTSSRTGTYEQYF. For the CDR3, the DNA is TGTGCCAGCACCTCCTCCCGGACAGGGACCTACGAGCAGTACTTC.

There are many counts of this clonotype. This chain joins TRBV5-5 and TRBJ1-2; tentatively, D is TRBD1 (5 bases). The CDR3 runs 13 residues. V lost 4 bases to trimming and J lost 3 bases, with 10 bases between them. Germline CDR1 reads SGHKS; CDR2 reads YYEKEE (reference sequence). CDR3 loop: CASSVTVYYGYTF. CDR3 sequence (DNA): TGTGCCAGCAGCGTGACAGTATACTATGGCTACACCTTC.

This clonotype was observed at least ten times. This chain links TRBV20-1 with TRBJ2-3; tentatively, D is TRBD1 or TRBD2 (5 bases each). The CDR3 is 14 residues long. The V gene lost 5 bases and the J gene lost 1 base, with 13 bases spanning the gap. Germline values: CDR1 DFQATT, CDR2 SNEGSKA (reference sequence). CDR3 in amino acids: CSASWDVGTDTQYF. The CDR3 region has the DNA TGCAGTGCTTCTTGGGACGTGGGCACAGATACGCAGTATTTT.

This clonotype has a count of ten or more. This chain uses TRBV24-1 with TRBJ1-2; D is undetermined. Germline CDR1 is KGHDR and CDR2 is SFDVKD. V lost 0 bases and J lost 5, with 9 bases in between. This CDR3 contains 14 residues. Here the CDR3 DNA reads TGTGCCACCAGTGATTTGGAGGGAGCGTATGGCTACACCTTC. This translates into CATSDLEGAYGYTF.

This clonotype was recorded at least ten times. The gene calls are TRBV7-3 and TRBJ2-3; TRBD1 matches at 7 bases. The CDR3 has 13 residues. V shed 8 bases, J shed 2 bases, and the junction held 4 bases outside the gene matches. Germline V gene lookup returns CDR1 SGHTA and CDR2 FQGTGA. The CDR3 sequence: CASGDRDTDTQYF. For the CDR3, the DNA is TGTGCCAGCGGGGACAGAGACACAGATACGCAGTATTTT.

This clonotype was picked up many times. The V gene is TRBV20-1, the J gene TRBJ1-5, with D possibly being TRBD1 (5 bases). This CDR3 has 14 amino acids. Germline CDR1 and CDR2: DFQATT and SNEGSKA (reference sequence). V lost 6 bases, J lost 3 bases, and 15 bases lay in between. CDR3 loop: CSAPRQTSNQPQHF. The CDR3 nucleotides read TGCAGTGCCCCGAGACAGACCTCCAATCAGCCCCAGCATTTT.

This clonotype was picked up a small number of times. The chain recombines TRBV18 with TRBJ1-2; unclear D gene. The CDR3 has 13 residues. Trimming removed 3 bases from V and 9 bases from J, with 14 bases in between. From germline, CDR1 is KGHSH and CDR2 LQKENI. DNA for the CDR3: TGTGCCAGCTCACCCGCAGACTCGTCCCGCTACACCTTC. This gives the protein CASSPADSSRYTF.

Only one count was recorded for this clonotype. The chain couples TRBV7-9 to TRBJ1-1, with TRBD1 as a possible D gene (5 bases). The CDR3 loop spans 15 amino acids. Per germline, CDR1 SEHNR and CDR2 FQNEAQ (reference sequence). V dropped 5 bases and J dropped 13 bases, with 26 bases sitting between them. The CDR3 sequence is CASSRGDDGNTKDFF. CDR3 bases: TGTGCCAGCAGCCGAGGGGACGACGGGAACACTAAAGATTTCTTT.